These 6 T cell receptor beta chains came from one sample sequenced in a study of vaccination and CD4 T cells after COVID-19. Treatment reported: approximately nine-day PBMC culture with coronavirus spike peptide pools or control peptides (ViraFEST assay). The assay that was used to sequence DNA from cultured CD4+ T cells was the Oncomine TCR Beta short-read assay. Each CDR3 protein gets one entry after TCRdb re-called the PCR reads with MiXCR. The sample gives approximately 12,000 distinct CDR3 sequences, about 30% of which show up once; roughly 13% is in the top ten. Antigens of these TCRs are unknown. Here the sequenced sample was CD4+ T cells from blood, cultured in vitro, taken after SARS-CoV-2 vaccination. Receptor source: a human donor who had recovered from COVID-19.

The chain has TRBV7-8 and TRBJ1-5; unclear D gene. From germline, CDR1 is SGHVS and CDR2 FQNEAQ. This CDR3 comprises 15 residues. Trimming took 6 bases from V and 2 from J, leaving 14 bases between them. The CDR3 protein is CASSSALGGNQPQHF. CDR3 coding DNA: TGTGCCAGCAGTTCTGCGCTCGGGGGCAATCAGCCCCAGCATTTT.

This clonotype has just a few counts. The rearrangement uses TRBV6-5 and TRBJ1-1; 11 bases line up with TRBD1. This CDR3 comprises 15 residues. CDR1 is MNHEY, CDR2 SVGAGI, per germline. The trim removed 4 bases at V and 7 bases at J, leaving 8 bases unmatched. CDR3 coding DNA: TGTGCCAGCAGTTCCACACAGGGACAGGGGGGTGAAGCTTTCTTT. It is translated as CASSSTQGQGGEAFF.

V is TRBV6-5 and J is TRBJ1-1, with unresolved D. The CDR3 totals 12 residues. The V end was cut by 4 bases, the J end by 5 bases, with 8 bases between. Looked up from germline, CDR1 is MNHEY and CDR2 is SVGAGI. DNA for the CDR3: TGTGCCAGCAGTTCAAGGTCTACTGAAGCTTTCTTT. It codes for CASSSRSTEAFF.

This clonotype was detected only a few times. The chain combines TRBV7-2 with TRBJ2-1; 10 bases line up with TRBD2. The CDR3 contains 16 residues. V dropped 3 bases and J dropped 5; count of bases not matched to a gene: 7. Germline V gene data show CDR1 as SGHTA and CDR2 as FQGNSA. DNA of the CDR3: TGTGCCAGCAGCTTTGGAAGTCTAGCGGGAGACAATGAGCAGTTCTTC. Translated: CASSFGSLAGDNEQFF.

The chain employs TRBV25-1 and TRBJ2-2; TRBD2 matches 7 bases. The germline V gene has CDR1 MGHDK and CDR2 SYGVNS. The CDR3 loop spans 16 amino acids. J lost 4 bases, V lost 6 bases, and 11 bases had no gene match. The CDR3 coding sequence is TGTGCCAGCAGCGCTCGGGGGGAGAGTGGCACCGGGGAGCTGTTTTTT. Its protein is CASSARGESGTGELFF.

The chain has TRBV6-1 and TRBJ2-1; D is tentatively TRBD1 or TRBD2 (7 bases each). Trimming removed 8 bases at V and 14 bases at J, with 16 bases between. This CDR3 is built from 11 residues. Germline CDR1 is MNHNS and CDR2 is SASEGT. CDR3 nucleotide sequence: TGTGCCAGCGGGGGGGGACAGCGGGAGTTCTTC. This encodes CASGGGQREFF.